This T cell receptor (beta chain) was captured in a study of shared clonotypes between healthy human individuals. Study observations and caveats: Some clonotypes were shared by all four sorted-subset donors, while others were not shared. The non-shared ones had lower generation probabilities than the shared ones. Sharing across four donors was seen in roughly 5% of naive CD4 clonotypes. Measured sharing among donors was expected to vary with sequencing depth.

Per the germline V gene, CDR1 is SGHRS and CDR2 is YFSETQ. The CDR3 runs 15 residues. Trimming removed 4 bases at V and 2 bases at J, with 15 bases between. The input for sorted-subset replicate PCRs was approximately 200 ng DNA, tens of thousands of T cell genomes. Produced via immunoSEQ multiplex PCR; TCRdb's table is partial and in-frame only. The table has under 1,900,000 clones, 98% seen once; the top ten hold 0.36%. Turning to this clone: No antigen is known for it.

The sample consisted of naive CD4+ T cells sorted from blood. As for subset: CD45RA+ positively selected. The TCR was taken from a man aged 25 to 45 in good health. V gene TRBV5-1 combines with J gene TRBJ2-5; possible D gene TRBD1, 6 bases. Written as DNA, the CDR3 is TGCGCCAGCAGCATAATGGACAGTTCTCAAGAGACCCAGTACTTC. Amino acid sequence: CASSIMDSSQETQYF.